The subject of this entry is one TCR beta chain. Its antigen is not known. Primers included in the PCR were 60 Vbeta and 13 Jbeta primers. The protocol was immunoSEQ multiplex PCR, while the TCRdb copy is restricted to in-frame clones and leaves out a portion. This sample lists 68,000 or so clones; its ten largest clones have roughly 15%. CDR1 MNHNY and CDR2 SVGAGI come from the germline V gene (reference sequence). Trimming removed 6 bases from V and 3 bases from J, with 8 bases in between. CDR3 size: 12 residues. The data stem from a study of cytomegalovirus exposure and HLA in healthy donors. Study background: A preliminary data release comprised 70 million to 95 million unique TCRs obtained from HLA-typed donors.

Study observations and caveats: Presence/absence analyses assumed roughly uniform sequencing depth across donors, which may not hold. Follow-up analysis seemed to connect common viral pathogens with several of the most significant clusters identified. An analysis done earlier found most TCR beta V segments productive about 90% or about 30% of the time.

This chain uses TRBV6-6 with TRBJ1-2, with TRBD1 as a possible D gene (5 bases). This sequence was found in a boy between 10 and 17 years old in good health and CMV-seronegative. The sequencing input was PBMCs. CDR3 nucleotides: TGTGCCAGCAGCTCGGGGGACTATGGCTACACCTTC. It specifies CASSSGDYGYTF.